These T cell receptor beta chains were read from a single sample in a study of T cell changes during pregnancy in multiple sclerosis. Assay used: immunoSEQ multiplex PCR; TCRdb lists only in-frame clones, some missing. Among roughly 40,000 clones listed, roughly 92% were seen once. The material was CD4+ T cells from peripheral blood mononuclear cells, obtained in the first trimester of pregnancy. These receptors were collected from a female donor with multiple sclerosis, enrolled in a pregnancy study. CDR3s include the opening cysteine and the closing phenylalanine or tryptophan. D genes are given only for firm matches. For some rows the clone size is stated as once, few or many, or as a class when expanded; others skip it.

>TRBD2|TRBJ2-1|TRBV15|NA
TGTGCCACCAGCAGAGTCAGCGGGAGGGCCTTAAATGAGCAGTTCTTC
CATSRVSGRALNEQFF
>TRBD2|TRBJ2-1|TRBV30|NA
TGTGCCTGGAGCAATCCGGGACTAGCGGGAGACGAGCAGTTCTTC
CAWSNPGLAGDEQFF
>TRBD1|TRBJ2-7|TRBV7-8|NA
TGTGCCAGCAGCTTAGGGACAGGCTCCTACGAGCAGTACTTC
CASSLGTGSYEQYF
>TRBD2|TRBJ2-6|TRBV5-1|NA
TGCGCCAGCAGCTTCCTAGCGGGAGGGCCTTCCATCTCTGGGGCCAACGTCCTGACTTTC
CASSFLAGGPSISGANVLTF
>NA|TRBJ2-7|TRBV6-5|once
TGTGCCAGCAGACTAGCACAGGGGTCGACCTACGAGCAGTACTTC
CASRLAQGSTYEQYF
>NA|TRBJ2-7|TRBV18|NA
TGTGCCAGCTCACCCTCACAGGTCGGCGAGCAGTACTTC
CASSPSQVGEQYF
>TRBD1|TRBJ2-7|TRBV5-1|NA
TGCGCCAGCACTCTGGGACAGCCCTACGAGCAGTACTTC
CASTLGQPYEQYF
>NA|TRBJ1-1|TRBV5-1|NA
TGCGCCAGCAGCCTCTGGGGTGGGGGCTCTGAAGCTTTCTTT
CASSLWGGGSEAFF
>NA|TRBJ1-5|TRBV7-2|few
TGTGCCAGCAGCCCTGGGAGGGGCAATCAGCCCCAGCATTTT
CASSPGRGNQPQHF
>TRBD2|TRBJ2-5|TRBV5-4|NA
TGTGCCAGCAGACTAGCGGGAGGGCCCTTGGAGACCCAGTACTTC
CASRLAGGPLETQYF
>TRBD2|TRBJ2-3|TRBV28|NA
TGTGCCAGCAGTTTTAGCGGGAGTCTGGGCACAGATACGCAGTATTTT
CASSFSGSLGTDTQYF
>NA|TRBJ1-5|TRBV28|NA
TGTGCCAGCAGTTTATCCAGTTACAATCAGCCCCAGCATTTT
CASSLSSYNQPQHF
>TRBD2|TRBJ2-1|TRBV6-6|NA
TGTGCCAGCACTAGCGGGAGGAACTACAATGAGCAGTTCTTC
CASTSGRNYNEQFF
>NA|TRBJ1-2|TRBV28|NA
TGTGCCAGCAGTTTATTAGGGGCTCCGGGTGGCTACACCTTC
CASSLLGAPGGYTF
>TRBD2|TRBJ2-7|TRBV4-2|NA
TGTGCCAGCAGCCAAGAGGTCGGGACTAGGTACGAGCAGTACTTC
CASSQEVGTRYEQYF
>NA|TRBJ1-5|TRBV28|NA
TGTGCCAGCAGTTTACCCGTGGGGCCCAATCAGCCCCAGCATTTT
CASSLPVGPNQPQHF